Below, 22 T cell receptor beta chains from the same sample are listed, as sequenced in a study of human thymus T cells. Clones were read by immunoSEQ multiplex PCR, and TCRdb kept only the in-frame ones, dropping some. The sample has 54,000 or so clones; 94% are singletons. What was sequenced was blood. All receptors derive from a boy less than two years old with a congenital heart defect but otherwise immunologically healthy.

The chain uses TRBV10-2 and TRBJ2-2; 10 positions match TRBD2. The CDR3 has 15 amino acids. Germline loops: CDR1 WSHSY, CDR2 SAAADI. The V gene end was trimmed by 6 bases and the J gene end by 3 bases; junction bases not matched to a gene: 4. CDR3 sequence reads: CASRLAGIDTGELFF. CDR3 coding DNA: TGCGCCAGCAGACTAGCGGGAATCGACACCGGGGAGCTGTTTTTT.

V and J are TRBV29-1 and TRBJ2-2; 7 nucleotides agree with TRBD1. CDR3 length: 14 amino acids. J lost 2 bases, V lost 6 bases, and 6 bases had no gene match. The germline V gene has CDR1 SQVTM and CDR2 ANQGSEA. CDR3 residues: CSVTGTLNTGELFF. CDR3 in DNA: TGCAGCGTGACAGGGACCCTAAACACCGGGGAGCTGTTTTTT.

The J gene is TRBJ2-3, the V gene TRBV28; TRBD1 matches 8 bases. Germline CDR1 reads MDHEN; CDR2 reads SYDVKM. The CDR3 has 15 amino acids. The V segment lost 1 base and the J segment 6 bases; nucleotides outside the gene matches: 6. The CDR3 coding sequence is TGTGCCAGCAGTTTATACGGACAGGGTTTGGATACGCAGTATTTT. It yields the protein CASSLYGQGLDTQYF. Looking up the rest from reference TRBV28 and TRBJ2-3 gives the full variable domain: DVKVTQSSRYLVKRTGEKVFLECVQDMDHENMFWYRQDPGLGLRLIYFSYDVKMKEKGDIPEGYSVSREKKERFSLILESASTNQTSMYLCASSLYGQGLDTQYFGPGTRLTVL.

This chain connects TRBV5-1 to TRBJ2-7; the match to TRBD2 covers 8 bases. The CDR3 spans 15 residues. Per the germline V gene, CDR1 is SGHRS and CDR2 is YFSETQ. J lost 3 bases, V lost 4 bases, and 9 bases had no gene match. The CDR3 sequence is CASSRYSGTNYEQYF. The CDR3 bases are TGCGCCAGCAGCCGATATAGCGGGACGAACTACGAGCAGTACTTC.

This chain uses TRBV7-2 with TRBJ2-5; D is undetermined. V was pared by 4 bases and J by 3 bases, with 24 bases between. Looked up from germline, CDR1 is SGHTA and CDR2 is FQGNSA. The CDR3 has 18 amino acids. The CDR3: CASSSRTRNVYGKETQYF. In DNA form, the CDR3 reads TGTGCCAGCAGCTCCCGCACCCGGAACGTCTACGGAAAAGAGACCCAGTACTTC.

The chain has TRBV25-1 and TRBJ2-7; D is perhaps TRBD1 (5 bases). The length of the CDR3 is 15 residues. Germline CDR1 MGHDK, CDR2 SYGVNS. V gave up 2 bases and J gave up 0 bases, with 11 bases separating them. The CDR3 DNA is TGTGCCAGCAGTGAACCAGGGCGGAGCTCCTACGAGCAGTACTTC. It codes for CASSEPGRSSYEQYF.

This clone has just one count. The rearrangement links TRBV5-6 to TRBJ2-1; 9 bases are a match to TRBD2. J gave up 8 bases and V 4 bases, and 7 bases lay outside the gene matches. Germline V gene sequence: CDR1 SGHDT, CDR2 YYEEEE. CDR3 size: 14 residues. The CDR3 spells CASSLGLAVYEQFF. The CDR3 DNA reads as TGTGCCAGCAGCCTGGGACTAGCCGTCTATGAGCAGTTCTTC.

This chain uses TRBV21-1 with TRBJ2-1; TRBD1 is the table's D call and was not checked against the DNA. TRBV21-1 is listed as a pseudogene. The CDR3 has 13 residues. CDR3 residues: CASSKATGEQQFF. Written as DNA, the CDR3 is TGTGCCAGCAGCAAAGCTACAGGGGAACAGCAGTTCTTC.

CDR3 coding DNA: TGTGCCAGCAGCGAAAGGACTAGCGGGAGGGCCCCCTACAATGAGCAGTTCTTC. Residues: CASSERTSGRAPYNEQFF. The V call is TRBV9, the J call TRBJ2-1; TRBD2 agrees at 15 bases. This CDR3 comprises 18 residues. After removal of 3 bases from V and 2 bases from J, the junction contained 6 bases not matched to a gene. Germline loops: CDR1 SGDLS, CDR2 YYNGEE.

The V and J genes are TRBV19 and TRBJ2-3; D not certain. This CDR3 has 15 amino acids. CDR1 LNHDA and CDR2 SQIVND come from the germline V gene (reference sequence). Trimming removed 2 bases at V and 0 bases at J, with 9 bases between. CDR3 nucleotide sequence: TGTGCCAGTAGTATAATCGGGTCTAGCACAGATACGCAGTATTTT. Protein product: CASSIIGSSTDTQYF.

This clone was seen a handful of times. The chain couples TRBV30 to TRBJ1-1, with TRBD1 matching over 7 bases. There are 12 residues in the CDR3. Germline V lookup: CDR1 GTSNPN, CDR2 SVGIG (reference sequence). Trimming took 3 bases from V and 4 from J; bases not matched to a gene: 2. In DNA, the CDR3 is TGTGCCTGGAGCAGACAGGGCACTGAAGCTTTCTTT. Encoded protein: CAWSRQGTEAFF. Filled out from reference TRBV30 and TRBJ1-1, the complete variable domain reads SQTIHQWPATLVQPVGSPLSLECTVEGTSNPNLYWYRQAAGRGLQLLFYSVGIGQISSEVPQNLSASRPQDRQFILSSKKLLLSDSGFYLCAWSRQGTEAFFGQGTRLTVV.

The chain is built from TRBV28 and TRBJ1-5; possibly TRBD1 for D (6 bases). CDR1 is MDHEN and CDR2 is SYDVKM in the germline V gene. This CDR3 spans 16 amino acids. The V gene lost 1 base and the J gene lost 0 bases, with 10 bases spanning the gap. Written as DNA, the CDR3 is TGTGCCAGCAGTTTATTGGGACAACATAGCAATCAGCCCCAGCATTTT. It yields the protein CASSLLGQHSNQPQHF.

The chain couples TRBV4-1 to TRBJ1-4; D remains ambiguous. The CDR3 extends over 15 amino acids. Deletions cut 3 bases from V and 5 bases from J, with 13 bases between. CDR1 is MGHRA and CDR2 is YSYEKL in the germline V gene. CDR3 sequence: CASSHHRPYNEKLFF. The CDR3 bases are TGCGCCAGCAGCCATCACCGACCATACAATGAAAAACTGTTTTTT.

The chain links TRBV10-2 to TRBJ1-3; 10 bases match TRBD1. V lost 6 bases and J lost 7; bases outside the gene matches: 3. The length of the CDR3 is 13 residues. Germline loops: CDR1 WSHSY, CDR2 SAAADI. DNA of the CDR3: TGCGCCAGCAGACCGGGACAGGGGAACACCATATATTTT. Translated, it gives CASRPGQGNTIYF.

The chain uses TRBV4-2 and TRBJ2-3, with TRBD2 matching over 9 bases. CDR1 and CDR2 (germline): LGHNA, YNFKEQ. Trimming cost V 0 bases and J 4 bases; bases outside gene matches: 5. The CDR3 totals 16 residues. The CDR3 is CASSQDGLAGPDTQYF. The CDR3 DNA sequence: TGTGCCAGCAGCCAAGATGGGCTAGCGGGGCCAGATACGCAGTATTTT.

The J gene is TRBJ2-3, the V gene TRBV13, with D perhaps assigned TRBD1 or TRBD2 (5 bases each). CDR3 length: 15 amino acids. The V end lost 5 bases, the J end lost 3 bases, and 15 bases lay between the germline ends. CDR1 is PRHDT and CDR2 is FYEKMQ in the germline V gene (reference sequence). CDR3 sequence: CASSQLGGLTDTQYF. The CDR3 bases are TGTGCCAGCAGCCAACTTGGGGGTTTGACAGATACGCAGTATTTT.

The chain links TRBV2 to TRBJ2-1; 8 bases align to TRBD1. Losses at the gene ends were 4 bases for V and 8 bases for J; bases not matched to a gene: 7. The CDR3 consists of 14 residues. Germline V CDR1 and CDR2: SNHLY, FYNNEI. The CDR3 DNA follows: TGTGCCAGCAGTGTGGACAGGGTGTACGATGAGCAGTTCTTC. This translates into CASSVDRVYDEQFF.

This chain connects TRBV2 to TRBJ2-3; TRBD1 agrees at 11 bases. The CDR3 length is 14 residues. V gave up 4 bases and J gave up 4 bases; unmatched junction bases: 1. Germline V lookup: CDR1 SNHLY, CDR2 FYNNEI. The DNA for the CDR3 is TGTGCCAGCAGTGGGACAGGGGGCGCAGATACGCAGTATTTT. This translates into CASSGTGGADTQYF.

The rearrangement links TRBV5-4 to TRBJ2-5; no clear D gene. There are 14 residues in the CDR3. V lost 0 bases and J 2 bases, leaving 8 bases between the germline ends. Per germline, CDR1 SGHNT and CDR2 YYREEE (reference sequence). CDR3 residues: CASSLGTSQETQYF. CDR3 bases: TGTGCCAGCAGCTTGGGGACGTCACAAGAGACCCAGTACTTC.

The chain links TRBV30 to TRBJ1-6; a possible D gene is TRBD1 (5 bases). Deletions cut 2 bases from V and 10 bases from J, with 18 bases between. There are 15 residues in the CDR3. The germline V gene encodes CDR1 GTSNPN and CDR2 SVGIG (reference sequence). DNA of the CDR3: TGTGCCTGGAGTAACTTGGGCAGGGTTGGGTCACCCCTCCACTTT. Protein sequence: CAWSNLGRVGSPLHF.

The V call is TRBV6-5, the J call TRBJ1-2; 8 bases align to TRBD1. The germline V gene encodes CDR1 MNHEY and CDR2 SVGAGI. Trimming removed 4 bases from V and 3 bases from J; junction bases left unmatched: 7. This CDR3 has 15 residues. Written as DNA, the CDR3 is TGTGCCAGCAGTTTTCAGGGGGCAGGAGACTATGGCTACACCTTC. Its translation: CASSFQGAGDYGYTF.

This chain joins TRBV2 and TRBJ2-2, with TRBD1 matching over 10 bases. The V and J ends lost 4 bases and 7 bases, in that order; junction bases with no gene match: 6. The CDR3 is made up of 15 amino acids. Germline lookup yields CDR1 SNHLY and CDR2 FYNNEI. CDR3 loop: CASSVTGGGNGELFF. The CDR3, as DNA: TGTGCCAGCAGTGTGACAGGGGGCGGGAACGGGGAGCTGTTTTTT. The full variable domain, completed using reference TRBV2 and TRBJ2-2, is EPEVTQTPSHQVTQMGQEVILRCVPISNHLYFYWYRQILGQKVEFLVSFYNNEISEKSEIFDDQFSVERPDGSNFTLKIRSTKLEDSAMYFCASSVTGGGNGELFFGEGSRLTVL.